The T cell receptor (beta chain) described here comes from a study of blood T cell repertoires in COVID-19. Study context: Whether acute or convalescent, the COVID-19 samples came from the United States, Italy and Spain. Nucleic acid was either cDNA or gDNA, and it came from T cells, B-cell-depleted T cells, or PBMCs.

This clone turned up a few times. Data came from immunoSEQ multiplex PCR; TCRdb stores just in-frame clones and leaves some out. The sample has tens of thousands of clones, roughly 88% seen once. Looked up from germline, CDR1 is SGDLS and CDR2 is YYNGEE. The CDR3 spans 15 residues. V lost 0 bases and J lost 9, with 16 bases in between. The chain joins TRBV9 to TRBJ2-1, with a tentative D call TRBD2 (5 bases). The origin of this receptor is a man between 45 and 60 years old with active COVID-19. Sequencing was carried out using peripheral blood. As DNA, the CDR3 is TGTGCCAGCAGCGTAGGCTCTTTAGGAGGAGGTGAGCAGTTCTTC. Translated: CASSVGSLGGGEQFF.